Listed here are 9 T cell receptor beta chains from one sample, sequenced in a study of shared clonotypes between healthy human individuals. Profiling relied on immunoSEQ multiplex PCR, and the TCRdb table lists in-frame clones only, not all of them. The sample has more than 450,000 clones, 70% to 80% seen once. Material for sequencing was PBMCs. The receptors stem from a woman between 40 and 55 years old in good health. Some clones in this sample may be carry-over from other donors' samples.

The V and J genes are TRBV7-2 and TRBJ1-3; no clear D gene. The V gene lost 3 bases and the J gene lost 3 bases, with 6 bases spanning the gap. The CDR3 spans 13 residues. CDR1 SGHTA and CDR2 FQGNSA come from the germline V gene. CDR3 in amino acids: CASSFGDGNTIYF. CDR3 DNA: TGTGCCAGCAGCTTTGGCGATGGAAACACCATATATTTT.

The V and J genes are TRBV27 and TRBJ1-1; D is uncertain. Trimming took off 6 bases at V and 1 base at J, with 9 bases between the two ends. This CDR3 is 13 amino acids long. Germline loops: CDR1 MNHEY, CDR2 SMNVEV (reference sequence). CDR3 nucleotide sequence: TGTGCCAGCAGCCTCGGGAGGAACACTGAAGCTTTCTTT. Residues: CASSLGRNTEAFF.

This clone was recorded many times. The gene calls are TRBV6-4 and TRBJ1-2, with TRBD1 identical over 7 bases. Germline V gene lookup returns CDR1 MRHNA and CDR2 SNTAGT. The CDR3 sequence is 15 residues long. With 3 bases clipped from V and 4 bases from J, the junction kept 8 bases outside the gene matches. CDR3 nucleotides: TGTGCCAGCAGTGAAGAGGGACAGTCTTTCTATGGCTACACCTTC. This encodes CASSEEGQSFYGYTF.

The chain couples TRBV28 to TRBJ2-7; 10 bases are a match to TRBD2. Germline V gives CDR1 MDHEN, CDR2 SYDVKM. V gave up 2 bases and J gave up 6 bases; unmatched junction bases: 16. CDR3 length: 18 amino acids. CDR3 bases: TGTGCCAGCAGTTTAGGGTTGGGAGCGGGAGGGTTTGAGGTCGAGCAGTACTTC. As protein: CASSLGLGAGGFEVEQYF.

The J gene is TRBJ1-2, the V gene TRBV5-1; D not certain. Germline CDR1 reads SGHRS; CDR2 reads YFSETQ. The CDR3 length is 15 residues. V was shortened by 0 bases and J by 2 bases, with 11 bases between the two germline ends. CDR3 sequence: CASSLGGTGNYGYTF. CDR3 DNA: TGCGCCAGCAGCTTGGGCGGAACGGGGAACTATGGCTACACCTTC.

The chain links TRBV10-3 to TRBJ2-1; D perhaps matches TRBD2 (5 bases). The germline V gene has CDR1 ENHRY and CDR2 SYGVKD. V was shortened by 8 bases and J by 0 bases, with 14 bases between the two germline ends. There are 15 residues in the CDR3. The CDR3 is CAIPHMGSSYNEQFF. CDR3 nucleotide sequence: TGTGCCATCCCCCATATGGGGAGCTCCTACAATGAGCAGTTCTTC.

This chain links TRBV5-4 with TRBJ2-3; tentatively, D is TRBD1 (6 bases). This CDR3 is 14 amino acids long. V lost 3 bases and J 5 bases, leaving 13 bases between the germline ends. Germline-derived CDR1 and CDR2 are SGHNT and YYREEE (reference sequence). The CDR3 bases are TGTGCCAGCAGCTCGCCTGGGGGCTTAGATACGCAGTATTTT. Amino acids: CASSSPGGLDTQYF.

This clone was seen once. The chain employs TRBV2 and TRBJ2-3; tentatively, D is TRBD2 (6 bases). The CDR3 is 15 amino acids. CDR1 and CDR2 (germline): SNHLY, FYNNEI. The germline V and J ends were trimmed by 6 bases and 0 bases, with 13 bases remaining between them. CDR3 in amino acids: CASSQTRPSTDTQYF. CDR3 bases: TGTGCCAGCAGCCAGACTAGACCTAGCACAGATACGCAGTATTTT. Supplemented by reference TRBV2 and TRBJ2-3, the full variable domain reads EPEVTQTPSHQVTQMGQEVILRCVPISNHLYFYWYRQILGQKVEFLVSFYNNEISEKSEIFDDQFSVERPDGSNFTLKIRSTKLEDSAMYFCASSQTRPSTDTQYFGPGTRLTVL.

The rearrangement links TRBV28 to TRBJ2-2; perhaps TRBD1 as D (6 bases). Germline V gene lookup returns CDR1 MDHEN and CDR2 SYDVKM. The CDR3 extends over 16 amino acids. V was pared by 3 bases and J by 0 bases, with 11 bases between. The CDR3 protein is CASSLVTGSNTGELFF. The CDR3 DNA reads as TGTGCCAGCAGTTTGGTGACAGGTTCGAACACCGGGGAGCTGTTTTTT.